This T cell receptor beta chain is from a study of T-cell memory formation after mild COVID-19. This clonotype was counted a few times. Its antigen is still unknown. 5'RACE primed at constant segments yielded TCR alpha and TCR beta cDNA libraries bearing sample barcodes and UMIs. TCRdb recomputed calls from the 5' RACE reads with MiXCR, one row per CDR3 protein. The sample carries about 340,000 distinct CDR3 sequences, 10% to 15% recorded once. Per germline, CDR1 MNHNY and CDR2 SVGAGI (reference sequence). V lost 6 bases to trimming and J lost 9 bases; unmatched junction nucleotides: 5. The CDR3 has 12 amino acids. Study-wide findings and caveats: CD4/CD8 balance characterized clones contracting day 15 to 85, and CD4+ skew characterized later expanders.

The sample consisted of PBMCs or a T cell subset sorted from them (not recorded which). The TCR was taken from a man younger than 35 who had mild COVID-19 (a few samples of this study predate the infection). Cell type and time point are not known. The chain carries TRBV6-6 and TRBJ2-1; 7 positions match TRBD1. The CDR3 spells CASSDRVLEQFF. The CDR3 coding sequence is TGTGCCAGCAGCGACAGGGTCCTTGAGCAGTTCTTC.